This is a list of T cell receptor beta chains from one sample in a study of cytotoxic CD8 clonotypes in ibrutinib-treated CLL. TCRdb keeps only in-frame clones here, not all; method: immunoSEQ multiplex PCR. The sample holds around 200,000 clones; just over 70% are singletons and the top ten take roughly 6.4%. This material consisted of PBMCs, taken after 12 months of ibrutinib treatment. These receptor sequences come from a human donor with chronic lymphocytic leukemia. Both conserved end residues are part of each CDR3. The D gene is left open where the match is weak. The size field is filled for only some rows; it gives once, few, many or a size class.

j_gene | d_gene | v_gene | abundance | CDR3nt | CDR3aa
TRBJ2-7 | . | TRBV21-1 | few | TGTGCCAGCACAAAAAAAGACGACAGGAACCACGAGCAGTACTTC | CASTKKDDRNHEQYF
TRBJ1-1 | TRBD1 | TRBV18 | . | TGTGCCAGCTCACTACAAAGACAGGGCCTGAACACTGAAGCTTTCTTT | CASSLQRQGLNTEAFF
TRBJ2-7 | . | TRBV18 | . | TGTGCCAGCTCACATTTAGATCCCTACGAGCAGTACTTC | CASSHLDPYEQYF
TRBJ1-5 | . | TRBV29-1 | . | TGCAGCGTTGCGGAGGGTAGGCAGCCCCAGCATTTT | CSVAEGRQPQHF
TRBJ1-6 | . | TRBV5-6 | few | TGTGCCAGCACCTACGTTGGATTTTCCCTCCACTTT | CASTYVGFSLHF
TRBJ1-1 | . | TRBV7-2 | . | TGTGCCAGCAGAGTCCGCGGGGGTGAAGCTTTCTTT | CASRVRGGEAFF
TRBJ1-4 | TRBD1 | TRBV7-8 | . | TGTGCCAGCAGCTGGGACAGCTCTAATGAAAAACTGTTTTTT | CASSWDSSNEKLFF
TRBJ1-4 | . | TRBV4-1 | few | TGCGCCAGCAGACCCCACTTGGGTTCTAATGAAAAACTGTTTTTT | CASRPHLGSNEKLFF
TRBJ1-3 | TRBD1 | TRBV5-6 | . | TGTGCCAGCAGCTTGGGACAGGGGAAGAACACCATATATTTT | CASSLGQGKNTIYF
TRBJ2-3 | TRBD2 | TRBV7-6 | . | TGTGCCAGCAGCGGAGCCCCAACTAGCGGGAGTGGAGATACGCAGTATTTT | CASSGAPTSGSGDTQYF
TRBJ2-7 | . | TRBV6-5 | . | TGTGCCGTGGGGGGGGGCAGGTACGAGCAGTACTTC | CAVGGGRYEQYF
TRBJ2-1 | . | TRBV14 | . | TGTGCCAGCAGCCAAACGGGCGGTGAGCAGTTCTTC | CASSQTGGEQFF
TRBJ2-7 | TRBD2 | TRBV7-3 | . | TGTGCCAGCAGCTTAACTTTTTCCCCCGGGGGGGCGAACTACGAGCAGTACTTC | CASSLTFSPGGANYEQYF
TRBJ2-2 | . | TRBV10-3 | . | TGTGCCATCAGTGAGTCCGAAGGGACATCAAACACCGGGGAGCTGTTTTTT | CAISESEGTSNTGELFF
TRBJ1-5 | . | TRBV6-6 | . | TGTGCCAGCAATCCGGACGGGATAAAACCCCAGCATTTT | CASNPDGIKPQHF
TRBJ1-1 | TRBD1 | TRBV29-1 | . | TGCAGCGTTGATTTTTTGGCAGGGGGCTTGGATGAAGCTTTCTTT | CSVDFLAGGLDEAFF
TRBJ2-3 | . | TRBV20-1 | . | TGCAGTCGTGTTTGGGGAGATACGCAGTATTTT | CSRVWGDTQYF
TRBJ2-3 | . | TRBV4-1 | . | TGCGCCAGCAGCTCATTACGCAGAGATACGCAGTATTTT | CASSSLRRDTQYF
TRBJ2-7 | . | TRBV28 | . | TGTGCCAGCAGTCCCCGGGACGCCTACTACGAGCAGTACTTC | CASSPRDAYYEQYF
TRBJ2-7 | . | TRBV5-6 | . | TGTGCCAGCAGCTTAGGCCTCCCCCTGCTATTATCCTACGAGCAGTACTTC | CASSLGLPLLLSYEQYF
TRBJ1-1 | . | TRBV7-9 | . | TGTGCCAGCAGTCAGGGGTCCACTGAAGCTTTCTTT | CASSQGSTEAFF
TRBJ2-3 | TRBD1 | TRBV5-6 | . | TGTGCCAGCAGCTGGGGACAGACCTCTAGCACAGATACGCAGTATTTT | CASSWGQTSSTDTQYF
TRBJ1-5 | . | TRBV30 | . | TGTGCCTGGAGTGTAGACAGTTACAATCAGCCCCAGCATTTT | CAWSVDSYNQPQHF
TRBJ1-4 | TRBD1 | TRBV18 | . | TGTGCCAGCTCATTTACAGGGGCAACTAATGAAAAACTGTTTTTT | CASSFTGATNEKLFF
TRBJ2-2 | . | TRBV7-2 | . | TGTGCCAGCAGCGTGGGGCTAACCACCGGGGAGCTGTTTTTT | CASSVGLTTGELFF
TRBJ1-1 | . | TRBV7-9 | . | TGTGCCAGCAGCTTAAGCGGGACGGTGAACACTGAAGCTTTCTTT | CASSLSGTVNTEAFF
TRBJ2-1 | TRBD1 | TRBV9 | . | TGTGCCAGCAGCGTAGGGGTTGGGGGACAGGGAGTTGAGCAGTTCTTC | CASSVGVGGQGVEQFF
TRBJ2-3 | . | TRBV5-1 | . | TGCGCCAGCAGAACACTCCCCAATACAGATACGCAGTATTTT | CASRTLPNTDTQYF
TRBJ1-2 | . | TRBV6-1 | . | TGTGCCAGTCCCCCAGGACCGAGAGAGACCTATGGCTACACCTTC | CASPPGPRETYGYTF
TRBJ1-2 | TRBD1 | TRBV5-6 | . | TGTGCCAGCAGCTTGGACAGGGGGAACTATGGCTACACCTTC | CASSLDRGNYGYTF
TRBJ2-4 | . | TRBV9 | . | TGTGCCAGCAGCAAACAGGACGGACAGCTCATTCAGTACTTC | CASSKQDGQLIQYF
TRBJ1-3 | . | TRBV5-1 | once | TGCGCCAGCAGCTCACCTGGAAACACCATATATTTT | CASSSPGNTIYF
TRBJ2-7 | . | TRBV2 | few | TGTGCCAGCCAAGGGGTCGGCATGACCGAGCAGTACTTC | CASQGVGMTEQYF
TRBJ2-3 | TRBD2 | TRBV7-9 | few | TGTGCCAGCAGCTTAGCGTCACTAGCGAATGCAGATACGCAGTATTTT | CASSLASLANADTQYF
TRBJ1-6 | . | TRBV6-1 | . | TGTGCCAGCAGTGAAGCCGGGAGGGGTTCACCCCTCCACTTT | CASSEAGRGSPLHF
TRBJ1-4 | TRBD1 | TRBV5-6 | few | TGTGCCAGCAGCTTGTTAGGGACAGCAACTAATGAAAAACTGTTTTTT | CASSLLGTATNEKLFF
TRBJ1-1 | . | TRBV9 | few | TGTGCCAGCAGCGTAGCTCCGGCCATGAACACTGAAGCTTTCTTT | CASSVAPAMNTEAFF
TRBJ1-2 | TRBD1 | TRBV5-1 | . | TGCGCCAGCAGGCCTGATTCTACAGGGGACTATGGCTACACCTTC | CASRPDSTGDYGYTF
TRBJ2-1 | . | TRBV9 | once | TGTGCCAGCAGCGTAGTTGGGGGGAGTGAGCAGTTCTTC | CASSVVGGSEQFF
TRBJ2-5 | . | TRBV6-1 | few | TGTGCCAGCAGTCCCGGTTCCGGGACCCAGTACTTC | CASSPGSGTQYF
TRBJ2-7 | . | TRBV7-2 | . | TGTGCCAGCAGTCAGGTTCGGGACGAGCAGTACTTC | CASSQVRDEQYF
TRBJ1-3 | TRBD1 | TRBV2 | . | TGTGCCAGCAGCCCGGGACAGAACTCTGGAAACACCATATATTTT | CASSPGQNSGNTIYF
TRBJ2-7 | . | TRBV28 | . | TGTGCCAGCAGTCCCTTAGGGCGCCAAGCCTACGAGCAGTACTTC | CASSPLGRQAYEQYF
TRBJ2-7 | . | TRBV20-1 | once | TGCAGTGTTGGAGGGGACTACGAGCAGTACTTC | CSVGGDYEQYF
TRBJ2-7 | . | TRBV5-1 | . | TGCGCCAGCAGCTGGGAGCGTGCAAACGAGCAGTACTTC | CASSWERANEQYF
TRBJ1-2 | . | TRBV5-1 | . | TGCGCCAGCAGAATTGAGGGGTTGATTGGCTACACCTTC | CASRIEGLIGYTF